What follows is one T cell receptor beta chain and its context. Its antigen is undetermined. TCRdb's copy holds only in-frame clones and misses some; the assay was immunoSEQ multiplex PCR. Among around 30,000 clones listed, roughly 50% were seen once. Extraction of roughly 2 micrograms of genomic DNA from cryopreserved PBMCs supplied material for TCR beta libraries. This entry belongs to a study of cytotoxic CD8 clonotypes in ibrutinib-treated CLL. Study context: Results showed about 24 partial and 2 complete responses; following median about 68 months, around 14 remained remitted, roughly twelve advanced. Among the samples, the mean was roughly 260,000 productive templates and about 94,000 productive rearrangements. Study conclusions and caveats: Public clonotypes, an uncommon group, contracted or remained stable on treatment.

The CDR3 is made up of 15 amino acids. Germline loops: CDR1 SGHRS, CDR2 YFSETQ. The junction had 7 bases not matched to a gene; V was cut back by 4 bases and J by 7 bases. V usage is TRBV5-1 and J usage is TRBJ2-3; 12 positions match TRBD2. The material was PBMCs, obtained before ibrutinib treatment. This TCR derives from a human donor with chronic lymphocytic leukemia. CDR3 coding DNA: TGCGCCAGCAGCCCATGGGGGACTAGCGGGTATACGCAGTATTTT. As protein: CASSPWGTSGYTQYF.